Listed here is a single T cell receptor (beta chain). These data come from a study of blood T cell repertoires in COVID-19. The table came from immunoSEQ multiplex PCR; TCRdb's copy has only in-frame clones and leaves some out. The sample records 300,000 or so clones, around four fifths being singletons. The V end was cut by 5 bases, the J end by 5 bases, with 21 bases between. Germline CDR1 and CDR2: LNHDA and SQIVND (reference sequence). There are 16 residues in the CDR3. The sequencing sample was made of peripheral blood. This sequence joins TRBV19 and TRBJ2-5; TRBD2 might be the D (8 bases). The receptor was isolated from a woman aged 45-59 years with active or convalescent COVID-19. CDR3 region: CASSPHSGAGGETQYF. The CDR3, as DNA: TGTGCCAGTAGTCCTCATAGCGGGGCAGGGGGGGAGACCCAGTACTTC.